This TCR beta chain was identified during a study of T cells in Graves' hyperthyroidism and ophthalmopathy. This CDR3 has 15 residues. The germline CDR1 and CDR2 sequences are MDHEN and SYDVKM. Trimming removed 6 bases from V and 2 bases from J; junction bases left unmatched: 10. It was RNA transcripts that yielded the amplified TCR beta CDR3 regions. Primed by the HTBI set, a first-round RT-PCR was run on the TCR CDR3. TCRdb re-analysed the multiplex PCR reads in MiXCR, keeping a single row per CDR3 protein. The sample holds 650,000 to 750,000 distinct CDR3 sequences; less than 15% are singletons and the top ten take roughly 10%. Many counts were recorded for this clonotype.

The genes are TRBV28 and TRBJ2-7; 7 bases align to TRBD2. Sequenced input: blood. This TCR was recovered from a woman in her late teens or twenties with Graves' hyperthyroidism. The CDR3: CASSVHSGGTYEQYF. The CDR3 DNA follows: TGTGCCAGCAGCGTTCACTCCGGGGGGACCTACGAGCAGTACTTC.